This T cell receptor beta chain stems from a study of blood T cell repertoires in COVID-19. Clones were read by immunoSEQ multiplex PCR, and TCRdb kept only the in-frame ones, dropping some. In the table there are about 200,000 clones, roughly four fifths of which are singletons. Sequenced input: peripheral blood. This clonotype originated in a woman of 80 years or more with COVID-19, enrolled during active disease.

CDR3 DNA sequence: TGTGCCAGCAGCCAAGGAGTGTCGGGGTCGTACCAAGAGACCCAGTACTTC. Protein sequence: CASSQGVSGSYQETQYF. The chain couples TRBV14 to TRBJ2-5; possibly TRBD2 for D (5 bases). The germline V gene has CDR1 SGHDN and CDR2 FVKESK. Trimming stripped 1 base from V and 0 bases from J, with 15 bases between. The CDR3 spans 17 residues. The full variable domain, rest sourced from reference TRBV14 and TRBJ2-5, is EAGVTQFPSHSVIEKGQTVTLRCDPISGHDNLYWYRRVMGKEIKFLLHFVKESKQDESGMPNNRFLAERTGGTYSTLKVQPAELEDSGVYFCASSQGVSGSYQETQYFGPGTRLLVL.